Included here is one TCR beta chain sequence, with context. This entry belongs to a study of blood T cell repertoires in COVID-19. Whole-study context: The study drew acute and convalescent COVID-19 samples from the United States, Italy and Spain. From T cells, B-cell-depleted T cells, or PBMCs came the material, which was cDNA or gDNA.

Data came from immunoSEQ multiplex PCR; TCRdb stores just in-frame clones and leaves some out. The table lists 83,000 or so clones, around nine tenths of them singletons, with roughly 8% in the top ten. V gave up 0 bases and J gave up 7 bases, with 12 bases separating them. The CDR3 has 15 residues. The chain joins TRBV23-1 to TRBJ1-4; TRBD1 is a possible D gene (6 bases). TRBV23-1 is treated as an ORF (open reading frame) with a function not yet certain. The sample taken for sequencing was peripheral blood. This TCR was sampled from a man aged 80 or over with active or convalescent COVID-19. The DNA of the CDR3 is TGCGCCAGCAGTCAATCGGGGGCCTGCGGTGAAAAACTGTTTTTT. It specifies CASSQSGACGEKLFF.